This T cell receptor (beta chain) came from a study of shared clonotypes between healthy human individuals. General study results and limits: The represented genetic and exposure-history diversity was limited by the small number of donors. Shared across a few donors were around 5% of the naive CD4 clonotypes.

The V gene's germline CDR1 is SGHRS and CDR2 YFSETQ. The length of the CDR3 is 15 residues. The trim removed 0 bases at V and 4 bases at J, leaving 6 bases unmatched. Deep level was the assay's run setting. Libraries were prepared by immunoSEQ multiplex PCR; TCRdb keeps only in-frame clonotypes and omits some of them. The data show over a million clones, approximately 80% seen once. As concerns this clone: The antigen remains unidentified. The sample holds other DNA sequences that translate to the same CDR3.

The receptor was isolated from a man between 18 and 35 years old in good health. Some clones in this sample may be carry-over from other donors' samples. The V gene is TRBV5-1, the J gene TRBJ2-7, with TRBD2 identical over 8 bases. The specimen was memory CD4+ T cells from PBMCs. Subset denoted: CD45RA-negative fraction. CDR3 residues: CASSLAGTSSYEQYF. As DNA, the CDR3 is TGCGCCAGCAGCTTGGCCGGGACTAGTAGTTACGAGCAGTACTTC.